Listed here are 25 T cell receptor beta chains from one sample, sequenced in a study of vaccination and CD4 T cells after COVID-19. Cultured CD4+ T cell DNA was sequenced using the Oncomine TCR Beta short-read assay. TCRdb used MiXCR to reprocess the PCR reads, holding one entry per CDR3 protein. The table has some 1,500 distinct CDR3 sequences, approximately 70% seen once. These receptors are not linked to any known antigen. Treatment here: roughly ten-day PBMC culture with coronavirus spike peptide pools or control peptides (ViraFEST assay). The sequencing used CD4+ T cells from blood, cultured in vitro, collected after SARS-CoV-2 vaccination. These receptor sequences come from a human donor who had recovered from COVID-19.

The V and J genes are TRBV2 and TRBJ1-1; D unresolved. Trimming took off 3 bases at V and 0 bases at J, with 8 bases between the two ends. The CDR3 runs 14 residues. CDR1 is SNHLY, CDR2 FYNNEI, per germline. The chain's CDR3 is CASSEFSLNTEAFF. The CDR3, as DNA: TGTGCCAGCAGTGAGTTTAGCCTGAACACTGAAGCTTTCTTT.

This chain connects TRBV2 to TRBJ1-1, with D maybe TRBD1 (6 bases). Germline CDR1 reads SNHLY; CDR2 reads FYNNEI. V was shortened by 4 bases and J by 0 bases, with 15 bases between the two germline ends. The CDR3 covers 16 residues. In DNA, the CDR3 is TGTGCCAGCAGTGTTATACCGGGACATCTGAACACTGAAGCTTTCTTT. This codes for CASSVIPGHLNTEAFF.

The chain joins TRBV6-6 to TRBJ2-4; possible D gene TRBD2, 6 bases. V lost 8 bases and J lost 15, with 20 bases in between. This CDR3 is 12 amino acids long. Germline V gene sequence: CDR1 MNHNY, CDR2 SVGAGI (reference sequence). CDR3 bases: TGTGCCAGCTCAGGAACTGGCCTGGGGGGGTACTTC. Amino acids: CASSGTGLGGYF.

The genes are TRBV27 and TRBJ1-4, with 7 positions matching TRBD1. The V gene's germline CDR1 is MNHEY and CDR2 SMNVEV (reference sequence). The CDR3 runs to 16 residues. V was clipped by 5 bases and J by 4 bases; unmatched bases: 10. The CDR3 here is CASSTVPPGGNEKLFF. CDR3 DNA: TGTGCCAGCAGTACAGTCCCCCCAGGGGGTAATGAAAAACTGTTTTTT. Full variable domain (outside the CDR3, taken from reference TRBV27 and TRBJ1-4): EAQVTQNPRYLITVTGKKLTVTCSQNMNHEYMSWYRQDPGLGLRQIYYSMNVEVTDKGDVPEGYKVSRKEKRNFPLILESPSPNQTSLYFCASSTVPPGGNEKLFFGSGTQLSVL.

CDR3 protein: CASSAGANYGYTF. The DNA for the CDR3 is TGTGCCAGCAGTGCCGGGGCGAACTATGGCTACACCTTC. This rearrangement joins TRBV6-1 to TRBJ1-2; a possible D gene is TRBD1 (5 bases). This CDR3 comprises 13 residues. V shed 4 bases and J shed 2 bases, with 8 bases lying between them. CDR1 is MNHNS and CDR2 is SASEGT in the germline V gene.

This clonotype was detected only a few times. The chain carries TRBV6-1 and TRBJ1-2; D not certain. CDR1 MNHNS and CDR2 SASEGT come from the germline V gene. The CDR3 is 13 amino acids. Trimming stripped 3 bases from V and 1 base from J, with 6 bases between. In DNA, the CDR3 is TGTGCCAGCAGTGACACGGTTAACTATGGCTACACCTTC. Its translation is CASSDTVNYGYTF.

This clonotype was counted a few times. The genes are TRBV15 and TRBJ2-3; 11 bases are shared with TRBD2. Germline assignment: CDR1 LNHNV and CDR2 YYDKDF (reference sequence). V shed 1 base and J 2 bases; nucleotides not matched to a gene: 5. There are 17 residues in the CDR3. The CDR3 loop reads CATSRGASGRFTDTQYF. The CDR3 DNA reads as TGTGCCACCAGCAGAGGGGCTAGCGGGAGGTTCACAGATACGCAGTATTTT.

This chain joins TRBV12-3 or TRBV12-4 and TRBJ2-3, with D tentatively TRBD2 (6 bases). Trimming removed 3 bases at V and 3 bases at J, with 13 bases between. The CDR3 is 15 amino acids. Here the CDR3 DNA reads TGTGCCAGCAGTTTTGATAGCGGCGGAACAGATACGCAGTATTTT. Protein: CASSFDSGGTDTQYF.

The rearrangement uses TRBV19 and TRBJ1-1; D gene unclear. There are 13 residues in the CDR3. Germline lookup yields CDR1 LNHDA and CDR2 SQIVND (reference sequence). The V end lost 5 bases, the J end lost 2 bases, and 9 bases lay between the germline ends. CDR3 sequence: CASSPGGNTEAFF. The DNA for the CDR3 is TGTGCCAGTAGTCCGGGAGGCAACACTGAAGCTTTCTTT.

This chain connects TRBV29-1 to TRBJ1-4; D is unclear. CDR3 length: 16 amino acids. From germline, CDR1 is SQVTM and CDR2 ANQGSEA. V lost 5 bases and J 0 bases, leaving 16 bases between the germline ends. The CDR3 is CSVKGADDTTNEKLFF. CDR3 sequence (DNA): TGCAGCGTTAAAGGTGCCGACGATACAACTAATGAAAAACTGTTTTTT.

In the case of this clonotype: A read error may account for a junction end that differs from germline. The rearrangement joins TRBV7-7 to TRBJ2-1; possibly TRBD1 for D (5 bases). Germline CDR1 is SSHAT and CDR2 is FNYEAQ (reference sequence). This CDR3 contains 15 residues. The CDR3 loop reads CASSLADAGIGEQFF. CDR3 DNA: TGTGCTAGCAGCTTGGCGGACGCAGGGATCGGTGAGCAGTTCTTC.

The CDR3 protein is CASIPLLAADEQYF. Here the CDR3 DNA reads TGTGCCAGCATTCCCCTACTAGCGGCGGACGAGCAGTACTTC. The V and J genes are TRBV2 and TRBJ2-7; TRBD2 matches at 8 bases. Germline CDR1 reads SNHLY; CDR2 reads FYNNEI. This CDR3 is built from 14 residues. Trimming took 7 bases from V and 5 from J; bases not matched to a gene: 10.

The chain employs TRBV6-5 and TRBJ2-5; D is uncertain. Germline loops: CDR1 MNHEY, CDR2 SVGAGI. V was cut by 2 bases and J by 5 bases, with 15 bases left in between. CDR3 length: 15 residues. The CDR3 nucleotides read TGTGCCAGCAGTTACGGCTGGGTAGTGTCGGAGACCCAGTACTTC. Its translation is CASSYGWVVSETQYF.

V and J are TRBV20-1 and TRBJ2-5; 11 nucleotides line up with TRBD2. Per the germline V gene, CDR1 is DFQATT and CDR2 is SNEGSKA (reference sequence). After removal of 1 base from V and 2 bases from J, the junction contained 6 bases not matched to a gene. This CDR3 comprises 16 residues. CDR3 in amino acids: CSARAPGLAGQETQYF. CDR3 bases: TGCAGTGCTAGAGCCCCCGGACTAGCGGGTCAAGAGACCCAGTACTTC.

The CDR3 DNA reads TGTGCCAGCAGCTTAGAATGGACAACCCACGAGCAGTACTTC. The encoded protein is CASSLEWTTHEQYF. The chain employs TRBV7-9 and TRBJ2-7, with a tentative D call TRBD1 (5 bases). V was clipped by 1 base and J by 5 bases, with 12 bases between them. The CDR3 covers 14 residues. CDR1 is SEHNR and CDR2 is FQNEAQ in the germline V gene (reference sequence).

The chain is built from TRBV20-1 and TRBJ1-1; possible D gene TRBD1, 5 bases. Germline V gene sequence: CDR1 DFQATT, CDR2 SNEGSKA (reference sequence). Trimming pared 2 bases from V and 3 bases from J, leaving 16 bases between. The CDR3 runs 15 residues. CDR3 DNA: TGCAGTGCTAGACCAATTGGGGGGAGAGACACTGAAGCTTTCTTT. This gives the protein CSARPIGGRDTEAFF.

The rearrangement links TRBV2 to TRBJ1-1, with a tentative D call TRBD1 (6 bases). The CDR3 loop spans 15 amino acids. From germline, CDR1 is SNHLY and CDR2 FYNNEI. Trimming took 6 bases from V and 3 from J, leaving 17 bases between them. The CDR3 DNA reads as TGTGCCAGCAGCCGGGCGGGGGCTGTCGACACTGAAGCTTTCTTT. As protein: CASSRAGAVDTEAFF.

This clonotype has only a few counts. The chain has TRBV27 and TRBJ2-1, with 10 bases that match TRBD2. The CDR3 consists of 14 residues. Unmatched junction bases numbered 2, after V lost 1 base and J lost 8 bases. Germline CDR1 and CDR2: MNHEY and SMNVEV (reference sequence). CDR3 bases: TGTGCCAGCAGTTTATGGGGGACTAGCGATGAGCAGTTCTTC. Its translation is CASSLWGTSDEQFF.

This clonotype has only a few counts. The rearrangement joins TRBV7-8 to TRBJ2-7, with D maybe TRBD1 (6 bases). The V gene lost 5 bases and the J gene lost 5 bases, with 10 bases spanning the gap. This CDR3 is built from 12 residues. Germline assignment: CDR1 SGHVS and CDR2 FQNEAQ. The CDR3 protein is CASSLDSHEQYF. CDR3 DNA sequence: TGTGCCAGCAGCCTGGACAGTCACGAGCAGTACTTC.

This clonotype was seen a handful of times. In nucleotides, the CDR3 is TGCAGCGCTCAGACGGCCTTATTCTCTGGAAACACCATATATTTT. This codes for CSAQTALFSGNTIYF. The chain employs TRBV20-1 and TRBJ1-3, with no clear D. Germline assignment: CDR1 DFQATT and CDR2 SNEGSKA (reference sequence). The CDR3 totals 15 residues.

The genes are TRBV2 and TRBJ2-2, with TRBD2 matching over 8 bases. Trimming removed 6 bases from V and 0 bases from J; junction bases left unmatched: 3. This CDR3 is 15 amino acids long. Germline assignment: CDR1 SNHLY and CDR2 FYNNEI. CDR3 in DNA: TGTGCCAGCAGGACCGGGGGGGCGAACACCGGGGAGCTGTTTTTT. Its translation is CASRTGGANTGELFF.

The CDR3 DNA reads TGTGCCAGCAGTTCATGGGCCGAGAAAGGTGAAGCTTTCTTT. It encodes CASSSWAEKGEAFF. The V call is TRBV6-5, the J call TRBJ1-1; unclear D gene. CDR1 is MNHEY and CDR2 is SVGAGI in the germline V gene. There are 14 residues in the CDR3. V lost 4 bases, J lost 7 bases, and 16 bases lay in between.

V and J are TRBV7-9 and TRBJ2-3; no clear D gene. CDR1 is SEHNR, CDR2 FQNEAQ, per germline (reference sequence). This CDR3 is 12 amino acids long. V lost 7 bases, J lost 6 bases, and 11 bases lay in between. CDR3: CASISQGDTQYF. CDR3 in DNA: TGTGCCAGCATTAGCCAAGGGGATACGCAGTATTTT.

V gene TRBV10-1 combines with J gene TRBJ2-7, with D perhaps matching TRBD1 (5 bases). Germline CDR1 and CDR2: WNHNN and SYGVQD (reference sequence). This CDR3 has 13 amino acids. Trimming stripped 4 bases from V and 7 bases from J, with 14 bases between. Here the CDR3 DNA reads TGCGCCAGCAGTGGGGGCAGGCTCTGGGAGCAGTACTTC. Translating gives CASSGGRLWEQYF.

CDR3 in amino acids: CSALQAPRPDTQYF. DNA for the CDR3: TGCAGTGCTCTACAGGCGCCCCGACCAGATACGCAGTATTTT. J is TRBJ2-3 and V is TRBV20-1; D might be TRBD1 (5 bases). Germline values: CDR1 DFQATT, CDR2 SNEGSKA (reference sequence). V was clipped by 5 bases and J by 4 bases, with 16 bases between them. The CDR3 contains 14 residues.